What follows are 5 T cell receptor beta chains derived from one specimen sequenced in a study of blood T cell repertoires in COVID-19. Sequenced by immunoSEQ multiplex PCR; TCRdb stores in-frame clones only, minus some. The data show approximately 300,000 clones, about 90% seen once. The specimen sequenced was peripheral blood. The receptors here all came from a man younger than 30 who had recovered from COVID-19.

The chain joins TRBV10-1 to TRBJ2-2; D is unclear. Germline V CDR1 and CDR2: WNHNN, SYGVQD (reference sequence). The CDR3 has 12 amino acids. V lost 3 bases, J lost 4 bases, and 3 bases lay in between. CDR3 in amino acids: CASSDGTGELFF. As DNA, the CDR3 is TGCGCCAGCAGTGACGGCACCGGGGAGCTGTTTTTT.

This clone was counted between two and nine times. CDR3 protein: CASSIDRGEAFF. As DNA, the CDR3 is TGCGCCAGCAGCATAGACAGGGGTGAAGCTTTCTTT. This sequence joins TRBV5-1 and TRBJ1-1, with TRBD1 matching over 8 bases. CDR3 length: 12 amino acids. V shed 4 bases and J 7 bases; nucleotides not matched to a gene: 3. Germline V gene sequence: CDR1 SGHRS, CDR2 YFSETQ.

J is TRBJ2-7 and V is TRBV5-1; 8 nucleotides align to TRBD1. Germline V CDR1 and CDR2: SGHRS, YFSETQ. This CDR3 region has 13 residues. V shed 4 bases and J 4 bases; nucleotides not matched to a gene: 4. CDR3 in DNA: TGCGCCAGCAGCGAGGACAGGGATTACGAGCAGTACTTC. As protein: CASSEDRDYEQYF.

The rearrangement uses TRBV6-2 or TRBV6-3 and TRBJ1-4, with 8 bases matching TRBD1. Per germline, CDR1 MNHEY and CDR2 SVGEGT. The V segment lost 2 bases and the J segment 5 bases; nucleotides outside the gene matches: 7. The CDR3 extends over 16 amino acids. The DNA of the CDR3 is TGTGCCAGCAGTTACCCGGGGACAGGCGAAAATGAAAAACTGTTTTTT. This sequence encodes CASSYPGTGENEKLFF.

On this clone: This same CDR3 is encoded by further DNA sequences in the sample. The chain couples TRBV5-1 to TRBJ1-1; weak D call: TRBD1 (5 bases). In germline, CDR1 is SGHRS, CDR2 YFSETQ. The CDR3 contains 13 residues. Trimming removed 2 bases from V and 1 base from J, with 6 bases in between. The CDR3 DNA follows: TGCGCCAGCAGCTTTCAGGGGAACACTGAAGCTTTCTTT. Translation gives CASSFQGNTEAFF.